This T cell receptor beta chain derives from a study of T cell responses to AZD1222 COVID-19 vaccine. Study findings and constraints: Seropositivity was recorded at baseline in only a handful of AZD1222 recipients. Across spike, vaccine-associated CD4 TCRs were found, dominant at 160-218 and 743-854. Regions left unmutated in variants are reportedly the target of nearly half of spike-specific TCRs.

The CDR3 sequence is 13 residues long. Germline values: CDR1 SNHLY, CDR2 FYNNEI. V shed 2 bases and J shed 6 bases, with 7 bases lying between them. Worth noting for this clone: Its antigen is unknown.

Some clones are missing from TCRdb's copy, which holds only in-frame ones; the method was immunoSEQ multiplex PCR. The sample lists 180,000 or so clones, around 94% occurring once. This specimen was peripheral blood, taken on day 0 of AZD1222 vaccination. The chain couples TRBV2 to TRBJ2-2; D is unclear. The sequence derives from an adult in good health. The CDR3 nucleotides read TGTGCCAGCAGTGAATTACAGTCCGGGGAGCTGTTTTTT. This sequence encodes CASSELQSGELFF.